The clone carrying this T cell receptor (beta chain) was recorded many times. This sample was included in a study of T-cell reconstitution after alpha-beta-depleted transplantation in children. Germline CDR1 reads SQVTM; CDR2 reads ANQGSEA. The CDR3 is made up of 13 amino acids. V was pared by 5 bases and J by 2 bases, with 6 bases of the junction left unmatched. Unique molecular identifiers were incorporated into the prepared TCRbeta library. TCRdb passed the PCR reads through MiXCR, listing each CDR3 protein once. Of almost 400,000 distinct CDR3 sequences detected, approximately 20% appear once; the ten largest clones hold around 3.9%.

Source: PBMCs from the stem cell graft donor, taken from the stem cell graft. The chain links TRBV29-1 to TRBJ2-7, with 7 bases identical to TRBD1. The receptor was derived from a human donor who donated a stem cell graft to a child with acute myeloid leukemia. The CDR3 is CSVWDSITYEQYF. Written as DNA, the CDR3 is TGCAGCGTTTGGGACAGTATAACCTACGAGCAGTACTTC.